This T cell receptor (beta chain) is from a study of OX40 agonist ivuxolimab in advanced cancers. TCRdb keeps only in-frame clones here, not all; method: immunoSEQ multiplex PCR. Among tens of thousands of clones listed, 88% were seen once. This clone was seen a single time. The sequence was collected from an adult with an advanced solid tumor such as melanoma, head and neck, liver or kidney cancer. Sequences were derived from CD4+ or CD8+ T cells sorted from blood, sampled in a trial of the OX40 agonist ivuxolimab.

The CDR3, as DNA: TGTGCCAGCAGTGGCGGGACAGGAGAGACCCAGTACTTC. Translating it yields CASSGGTGETQYF. This chain links TRBV2 with TRBJ2-5; the match to TRBD1 covers 8 bases. This CDR3 contains 13 residues. The V gene end was trimmed by 4 bases and the J gene end by 4 bases; junction bases not matched to a gene: 2. Germline V gene lookup returns CDR1 SNHLY and CDR2 FYNNEI.